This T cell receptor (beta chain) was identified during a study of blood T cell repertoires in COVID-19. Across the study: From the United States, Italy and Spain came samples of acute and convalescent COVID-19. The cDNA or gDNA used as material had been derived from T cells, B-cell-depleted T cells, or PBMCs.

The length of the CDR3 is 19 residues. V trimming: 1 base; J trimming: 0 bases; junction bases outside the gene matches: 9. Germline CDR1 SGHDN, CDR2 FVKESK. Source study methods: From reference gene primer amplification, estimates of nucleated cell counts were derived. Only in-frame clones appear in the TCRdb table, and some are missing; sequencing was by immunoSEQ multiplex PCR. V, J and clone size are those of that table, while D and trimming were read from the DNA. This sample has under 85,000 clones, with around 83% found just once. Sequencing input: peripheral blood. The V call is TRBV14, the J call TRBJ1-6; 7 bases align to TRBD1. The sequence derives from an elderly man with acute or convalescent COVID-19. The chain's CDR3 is CASSQAKRTGGSYNSPLHF. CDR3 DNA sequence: TGTGCCAGCAGCCAAGCTAAAAGGACAGGCGGCTCCTATAATTCACCCCTCCACTTT.